What follows are 12 T cell receptor beta chains derived from one specimen sequenced in a study of regulatory T cells in long-lasting Graves disease. Time point denoted: newly diagnosed GD, antithyroid drugs for less than 3 months. Generation of the TCR library employed RNA extracted from PBMCs. Through Arm-PCR of CDR3 regions and iRepertoire HTBI primers, TCR beta libraries were built. TCRdb re-derived calls from the multiplex PCR reads in MiXCR, one entry per CDR3 protein. The data show around 330,000 distinct CDR3 sequences, about 18% seen once. This material consisted of peripheral blood mononuclear cells (PBMCs), taken at new diagnosis, from a patient treated with antithyroid drugs. The receptor set was obtained from a female donor with Graves disease.

On this clonotype itself: At one boundary the junction diverges from the germline segment, which might be a read error. The chain has TRBV28 and TRBJ1-1; no definite D call. Germline V CDR1 and CDR2: MDHEN, SYDVKM. This CDR3 has 13 residues. In DNA form, the CDR3 reads TGTGCCAGCAGTTTAGGGGAGAACACTGGAGCTTTCTTT. This translates into CASSLGENTGAFF.

This clonotype was seen a handful of times. The rearrangement uses TRBV20-1 and TRBJ2-1; 9 positions match TRBD1. V shed 6 bases, J shed 0 bases, and the junction held 15 bases outside the gene matches. CDR1 and CDR2 from the germline V gene are DFQATT and SNEGSKA (reference sequence). This CDR3 contains 18 residues. The DNA for the CDR3 is TGCAGTGCGCCGAAGGGACAGGGCGGCTTTAGCTCCTACAATGAGCAGTTCTTC. As protein: CSAPKGQGGFSSYNEQFF.

This clonotype was detected many times. The chain combines TRBV12-5 with TRBJ2-1, with D possibly matching TRBD1 (5 bases). Trimming removed 7 bases at V and 7 bases at J, with 20 bases between. The CDR3 is 15 amino acids. Germline lookup yields CDR1 LGHNT and CDR2 FRNRAP. CDR3 region: CASEPRDGAGNEQFF. The CDR3 bases are TGTGCTAGTGAACCCAGAGATGGGGCTGGAAATGAGCAGTTCTTC.

The rearrangement joins TRBV7-9 to TRBJ2-2; weak D call: TRBD2 (5 bases). The CDR3 covers 15 residues. Trimming removed 5 bases from V and 6 bases from J, with 16 bases in between. The V gene's germline CDR1 is SEHNR and CDR2 FQNEAQ (reference sequence). CDR3: CASSLRREGSGELFF. In nucleotides, the CDR3 is TGTGCCAGCAGCCTCCGCCGGGAAGGGTCCGGGGAGCTGTTTTTT.

By frequency in the sample, this clonotype is medium-sized. V usage is TRBV7-9 and J usage is TRBJ2-1; D is tentatively TRBD1 or TRBD2 (5 bases each). V lost 5 bases and J 5 bases, leaving 10 bases between the germline ends. The germline V gene has CDR1 SEHNR and CDR2 FQNEAQ (reference sequence). CDR3 length: 13 residues. This CDR3 reads CASSRDPDNEQFF. The CDR3 DNA is TGTGCCAGCAGCCGGGACCCAGACAATGAGCAGTTCTTC.

This clonotype was recorded many times. The J gene is TRBJ1-2, the V gene TRBV10-3, with 11 bases matching TRBD1. The CDR3 is 12 residues long. V dropped 10 bases and J dropped 3; count of bases not matched to a gene: 1. In germline, CDR1 is ENHRY, CDR2 SYGVKD. For the CDR3, the DNA is TGTGCCACGGGACAGGGGGACTATGGCTACACCTTC. Protein sequence: CATGQGDYGYTF.

The J gene is TRBJ2-7, the V gene TRBV28, with D possibly TRBD2 on 5 matching bases. Looked up from germline, CDR1 is MDHEN and CDR2 is SYDVKM. CDR3 size: 15 residues. The V and J ends lost 5 bases and 0 bases respectively, with 14 bases between them. The CDR3 nucleotides are TGTGCCAGCAGTCTCCTAGCCAAGTCCTCCTACGAGCAGTACTTC. Protein sequence: CASSLLAKSSYEQYF.

The sample holds many counts of this clonotype. The CDR3 region has the DNA TGTGCCAGCAGCCATACCGTCCGCGAGCAGTACTTC. This codes for CASSHTVREQYF. V gene TRBV14 combines with J gene TRBJ2-7; D is unresolved. V dropped 3 bases and J dropped 6 bases, with 9 bases sitting between them. The CDR3 runs 12 residues. CDR1 is SGHDN and CDR2 is FVKESK in the germline V gene.

This clonotype was recorded many times. The rearrangement uses TRBV12-3 or TRBV12-4 and TRBJ2-7; TRBD2 agrees at 8 bases. CDR3 length equals 12 residues. Losses at the gene ends were 8 bases for V and 6 bases for J; bases not matched to a gene: 6. The CDR3 region has the DNA TGTGCCAGCCTGTACGGGAGGGGCGAGCAGTACTTC. Encoded protein: CASLYGRGEQYF.

This chain joins TRBV4-1 and TRBJ2-1; 9 bases are a match to TRBD2. The length of the CDR3 is 16 residues. V lost 1 base and J lost 9; bases outside the gene matches: 10. CDR1 and CDR2 from the germline V gene are MGHRA and YSYEKL. Here the CDR3 reads CASSQAGVAGVAEQFF. Written as DNA, the CDR3 is TGCGCCAGCAGCCAAGCTGGAGTAGCGGGAGTGGCTGAGCAGTTCTTC.

This clonotype was seen repeatedly, ten times or more. The chain's CDR3 is CASSSSTGHPRSETQYF. Here the CDR3 DNA reads TGTGCCAGCAGCTCGTCCACGGGACACCCAAGGTCGGAGACCCAGTACTTC. V gene TRBV7-9 combines with J gene TRBJ2-5, with D possibly matching TRBD1 (6 bases). The germline V gene encodes CDR1 SEHNR and CDR2 FQNEAQ (reference sequence). V lost 4 bases to trimming and J lost 5 bases, with 23 bases between them. This CDR3 region has 17 residues. The full variable domain, rest sourced from reference TRBV7-9 and TRBJ2-5, is DTGVSQNPRHKITKRGQNVTFRCDPISEHNRLYWYRQTLGQGPEFLTYFQNEAQLEKSRLLSDRFSAERPKGSFSTLEIQRTEQGDSAMYLCASSSSTGHPRSETQYFGPGTRLLVL.

This clonotype came up many times. The chain uses TRBV6-1 and TRBJ2-3; D could derive from TRBD1 or TRBD2 (5 bases each). Per the germline V gene, CDR1 is MNHNS and CDR2 is SASEGT. V was clipped by 2 bases and J by 2 bases, with 17 bases between them. The CDR3 is 17 amino acids. CDR3 protein: CASSETRDPLFTDTQYF. The CDR3, as DNA: TGTGCCAGCAGTGAAACACGGGACCCCCTTTTCACAGATACGCAGTATTTT.